The 20 T cell receptor beta chains in this list originate from one sample, sequenced in a study of T cell repertoires in cytomegalovirus infection. TCRdb re-derived calls from the reads in MiXCR, one entry per CDR3 protein. The table has 350,000 to 400,000 distinct CDR3 sequences, roughly 34% seen once. No antigens are known for them. Source: cultured PBMCs, taken from culture after CMV antigen stimulation. These receptors came from a human donor in good health (CMV status not recorded). Some clones in this sample may be carry-over from other donors' samples.

The V gene is TRBV12-3 or TRBV12-4, the J gene TRBJ2-3; tentatively, D is TRBD1 or TRBD2 (5 bases each). This CDR3 has 12 amino acids. V dropped 5 bases and J dropped 8 bases, with 11 bases sitting between them. The CDR3 DNA follows: TGTGCCAGCAGTCGGGACCGCGGTACGCAGTATTTT. Protein: CASSRDRGTQYF.

The V gene is TRBV6-2 or TRBV6-3, the J gene TRBJ2-7; D ambiguous. The CDR3 loop spans 13 amino acids. V lost 4 bases and J lost 6, with 13 bases in between. Germline V gene data show CDR1 as MNHEY and CDR2 as SVGEGT. The CDR3 DNA is TGTGCCAGCAGTTTAGACACCCTGGGCGAGCAGTACTTC. Amino acid sequence: CASSLDTLGEQYF.

Comment on this clonotype: Since the CDR3 does not end with the conserved phenylalanine or tryptophan, this likely comes from a read error. The chain employs TRBV12-5 and TRBJ2-1, with D unresolved. Germline values: CDR1 LGHNT, CDR2 FRNRAP. The V end lost 7 bases, the J end lost 2 bases, and 12 bases lay between the germline ends. This CDR3 is 14 amino acids long. The CDR3 sequence is CASVDGPTYNEQFL. DNA of the CDR3: TGTGCTAGTGTGGACGGGCCCACCTACAATGAGCAGTTCTTA.

The V gene is TRBV20-1, the J gene TRBJ2-3; 7 bases fit TRBD1. The V segment lost 7 bases and the J segment 0 bases; nucleotides outside the gene matches: 4. CDR3 size: 13 residues. Germline lookup yields CDR1 DFQATT and CDR2 SNEGSKA (reference sequence). CDR3 in DNA: TGCAGTGAGTCGGGACAGAGCACAGATACGCAGTATTTT. It specifies CSESGQSTDTQYF.

With regard to this clonotype: At one end, the junction sequence differs from germline, possibly due to a read error. The chain joins TRBV4-1 to TRBJ2-1, with D possibly TRBD2 on 5 matching bases. Germline V gene sequence: CDR1 MGHRA, CDR2 YSYEKL. The CDR3 runs to 13 residues. The CDR3 protein is CASSQGLGDEQFF. CDR3 coding DNA: TGTGCCAGCAGCCAAGGACTCGGCGATGAGCAGTTCTTC.

The chain uses TRBV7-9 and TRBJ2-1; 9 nucleotides align to TRBD2. Trimming cost V 5 bases and J 4 bases; bases outside gene matches: 6. The CDR3 extends over 15 amino acids. Germline CDR1 reads SEHNR; CDR2 reads FQNEAQ (reference sequence). This CDR3 is CASSRSGSGYNEQFF. The CDR3 DNA sequence: TGTGCCAGCAGCCGTAGCGGGAGCGGTTACAATGAGCAGTTCTTC. The whole variable domain, remainder taken from reference TRBV7-9 and TRBJ2-1, is DTGVSQNPRHKITKRGQNVTFRCDPISEHNRLYWYRQTLGQGPEFLTYFQNEAQLEKSRLLSDRFSAERPKGSFSTLEIQRTEQGDSAMYLCASSRSGSGYNEQFFGPGTRLTVL.

This clonotype has only a few counts. This chain connects TRBV10-1 to TRBJ1-2, with no clear D. The V end lost 0 bases, the J end lost 4 bases, and 6 bases lay between the germline ends. Germline values: CDR1 WNHNN, CDR2 SYGVQD (reference sequence). CDR3 length equals 13 residues. CDR3 nucleotide sequence: TGCGCCAGCAGTGAGTCTGGTACCTATGGCTACACCTTC. It yields the protein CASSESGTYGYTF.

About this clonotype: The final CDR3 position lacks the conserved phenylalanine or tryptophan, pointing to a likely read error. The limits of the CDR3 on the DNA are not certain, so only TCRdb's listed CDR3 is given. The chain recombines TRBV5-1 with TRBJ2-1; whether TRBD2, the table's D call, matches the DNA was not checked. The germline CDR1 and CDR2 sequences are SGHRS and YFSETQ. Including both end residues, the CDR3 is 8 amino acids long. The CDR3 loop reads CASSLKSQ.

The chain has TRBV7-2 and TRBJ2-7, with TRBD2 matching 11 bases. Per germline, CDR1 SGHTA and CDR2 FQGNSA. This CDR3 region has 18 residues. The V segment lost 1 base and the J segment 0 bases; nucleotides outside the gene matches: 8. CDR3 loop: CASSLVGLAGGTSYEQYF. The CDR3 DNA follows: TGTGCCAGCAGCTTAGTGGGGTTAGCGGGAGGGACCTCCTACGAGCAGTACTTC.

The V and J genes are TRBV7-9 and TRBJ2-1; 12 positions match TRBD2. CDR1 is SEHNR, CDR2 FQNEAQ, per germline (reference sequence). The V and J ends lost 2 bases and 3 bases, in that order; junction bases with no gene match: 8. The CDR3 length is 18 residues. CDR3 in DNA: TGTGCCAGCAGCTTAACACGACTAGCGGGAGCGCGCTACAATGAGCAGTTCTTC. Protein: CASSLTRLAGARYNEQFF.

The V call is TRBV4-3, the J call TRBJ1-1; 11 positions match TRBD1. Germline CDR1 LGHNA, CDR2 YSLEER. V shed 0 bases and J 2 bases; nucleotides not matched to a gene: 8. The CDR3 covers 18 residues. In nucleotides, the CDR3 is TGCGCCAGCAGCCAAGATCCCTGGACAGGGGGCAGAAACACTGAAGCTTTCTTT. This codes for CASSQDPWTGGRNTEAFF.

The sample holds one count of this clonotype. The CDR3 sequence is CASNDGALAGYQNIQYF. The CDR3 coding sequence is TGTGCCAGTAACGACGGGGCCCTCGCAGGGTACCAAAACATTCAGTACTTC. The rearrangement uses TRBV19 and TRBJ2-4; D assignment may be TRBD1 or TRBD2 (5 bases each). Germline loops: CDR1 LNHDA, CDR2 SQIVND (reference sequence). CDR3 length equals 17 residues. V gave up 7 bases and J gave up 5 bases, with 24 bases separating them.

In its sample, this clonotype was seen a few times. The rearrangement joins TRBV7-2 to TRBJ1-6, with D possibly matching TRBD1 (6 bases). This CDR3 region has 13 residues. Germline V CDR1 and CDR2: SGHTA, FQGNSA. Trimming removed 5 bases at V and 8 bases at J, with 10 bases between. The CDR3 DNA reads as TGTGCCAGCAGCGAGGGGGAGGATTCACCCCTCCACTTT. Translated, it gives CASSEGEDSPLHF.

There are a few counts of this clonotype. The chain recombines TRBV7-2 with TRBJ2-7, with D possibly TRBD2 on 5 matching bases. The V end was cut by 5 bases, the J end by 6 bases, with 17 bases between. Germline lookup yields CDR1 SGHTA and CDR2 FQGNSA. CDR3 length: 14 amino acids. CDR3: CASSEPGTTGEQYF. CDR3 nucleotide sequence: TGTGCCAGCAGCGAACCGGGAACGACGGGCGAGCAGTACTTC.

The chain uses TRBV13 and TRBJ2-7; 11 bases fit TRBD2. The CDR3 consists of 16 residues. The junction had 8 bases not matched to a gene; V was cut back by 6 bases and J by 1 base. CDR1 is PRHDT and CDR2 is FYEKMQ in the germline V gene (reference sequence). This CDR3 reads CASRVTSGRASYEQYV. In DNA form, the CDR3 reads TGTGCCAGCAGAGTTACTAGCGGGAGAGCTTCCTACGAGCAGTACGTC.

This clonotype appeared a few times. The chain couples TRBV29-1 to TRBJ1-1, with D tentatively TRBD1 (5 bases). Germline-derived CDR1 and CDR2 are SQVTM and ANQGSEA. The CDR3 totals 13 residues. With 7 bases removed from V and 0 bases from J, the gap between germline ends came to 12 bases. CDR3 in amino acids: CSARTYMNTEAFF. The CDR3 bases are TGCAGCGCTCGGACATATATGAACACTGAAGCTTTCTTT.

This chain uses TRBV27 with TRBJ1-2; D is uncertain. CDR1 and CDR2 from the germline V gene are MNHEY and SMNVEV (reference sequence). The CDR3 is made up of 15 amino acids. V was clipped by 5 bases and J by 2 bases, with 15 bases between them. The CDR3 nucleotides read TGTGCCAGCAGTCAAGCTTACAGATCCAACTATGGCTACACCTTC. Translating it yields CASSQAYRSNYGYTF.

This clonotype was counted between two and nine times. The chain links TRBV28 to TRBJ2-7; D is unclear. V shed 8 bases and J shed 2 bases, with 10 bases lying between them. This CDR3 is built from 12 residues. Germline CDR1 MDHEN, CDR2 SYDVKM. The CDR3 bases are TGTGCCAGCCGTTCGATGCCCTACGAGCAGTACTTC. Translation gives CASRSMPYEQYF. Full variable domain (rest looked up from reference TRBV28 and TRBJ2-7): DVKVTQSSRYLVKRTGEKVFLECVQDMDHENMFWYRQDPGLGLRLIYFSYDVKMKEKGDIPEGYSVSREKKERFSLILESASTNQTSMYLCASRSMPYEQYFGPGTRLTVT.

This clonotype was counted a few times. The V call is TRBV7-2, the J call TRBJ2-2; 10 bases fit TRBD2. V lost 2 bases to trimming and J lost 8 bases; unmatched junction nucleotides: 8. The CDR3 has 16 amino acids. The germline V gene encodes CDR1 SGHTA and CDR2 FQGNSA. The chain's CDR3 is CASSLRSQLAGGELFF. The CDR3 DNA reads as TGTGCCAGCAGCTTACGGTCACAACTAGCGGGAGGGGAGCTGTTTTTT.

A word on this clonotype: At one end the junction does not follow the germline gene, possibly because of a read error. This chain joins TRBV11-2 and TRBJ2-1; TRBD2 matches 9 bases. Germline values: CDR1 SGHAT, CDR2 FQNNGV. CDR3 size: 13 residues. In nucleotides, the CDR3 is TGTGCCAGCAGCTTAGAGGCTAGCGGGACACTGATCTTC. Translated, it gives CASSLEASGTLIF.